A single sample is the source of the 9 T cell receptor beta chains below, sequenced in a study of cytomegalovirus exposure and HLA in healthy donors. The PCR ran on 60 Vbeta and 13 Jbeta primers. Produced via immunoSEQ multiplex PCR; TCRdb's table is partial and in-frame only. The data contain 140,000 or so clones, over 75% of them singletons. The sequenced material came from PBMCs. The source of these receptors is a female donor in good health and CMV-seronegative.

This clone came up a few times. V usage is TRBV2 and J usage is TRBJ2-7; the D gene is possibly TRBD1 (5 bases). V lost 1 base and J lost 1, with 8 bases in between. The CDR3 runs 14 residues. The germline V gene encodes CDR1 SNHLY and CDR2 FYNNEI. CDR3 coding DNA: TGTGCCAGCAGTGAAGACAGGAGTTCCTACGAGCAGTACTTC. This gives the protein CASSEDRSSYEQYF.

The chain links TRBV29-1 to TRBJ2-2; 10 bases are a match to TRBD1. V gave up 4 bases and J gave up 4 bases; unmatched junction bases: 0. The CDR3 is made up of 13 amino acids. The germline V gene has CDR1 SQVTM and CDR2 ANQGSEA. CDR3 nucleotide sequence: TGCAGCGTTGGGACAGGGGGCACCGGGGAGCTGTTTTTT. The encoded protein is CSVGTGGTGELFF.

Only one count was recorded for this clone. Here the CDR3 DNA reads TGTGCCAGCAGCTTGGGTGCAGTCACAGATACGCAGTATTTT. Its protein product is CASSLGAVTDTQYF. The chain is built from TRBV5-4 and TRBJ2-3; D is uncertain. There are 14 residues in the CDR3. The germline V gene encodes CDR1 SGHNT and CDR2 YYREEE (reference sequence). V was pared by 0 bases and J by 2 bases, with 7 bases between.

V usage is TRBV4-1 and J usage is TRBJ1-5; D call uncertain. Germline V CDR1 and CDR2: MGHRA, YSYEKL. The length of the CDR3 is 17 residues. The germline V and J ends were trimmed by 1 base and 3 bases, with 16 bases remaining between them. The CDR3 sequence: CASSQAGLRGNNQPQHF. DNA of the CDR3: TGCGCCAGCAGCCAAGCCGGCCTCCGAGGAAACAATCAGCCCCAGCATTTT.

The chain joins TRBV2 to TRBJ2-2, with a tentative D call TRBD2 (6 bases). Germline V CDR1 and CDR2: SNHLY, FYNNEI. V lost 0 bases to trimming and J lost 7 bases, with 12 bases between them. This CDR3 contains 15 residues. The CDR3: CASSEAGGGNGELFF. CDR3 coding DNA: TGTGCCAGCAGTGAAGCTGGCGGAGGGAACGGGGAGCTGTTTTTT.

CDR3 DNA sequence: TGTGCCAGCATCAAGACAGGTGCCTCTGGAAACACCATATATTTT. Its translation: CASIKTGASGNTIYF. The chain links TRBV28 to TRBJ1-3, with D perhaps matching TRBD1 (6 bases). There are 15 residues in the CDR3. V lost 7 bases and J lost 0, with 13 bases in between. Germline CDR1 and CDR2: MDHEN and SYDVKM.

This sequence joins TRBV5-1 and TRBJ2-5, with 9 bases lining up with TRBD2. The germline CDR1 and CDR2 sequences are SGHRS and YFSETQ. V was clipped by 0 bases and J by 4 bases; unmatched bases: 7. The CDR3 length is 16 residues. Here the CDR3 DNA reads TGCGCCAGCAGCTTGGGTAGCGGGAGAAGGGGAGAGACCCAGTACTTC. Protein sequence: CASSLGSGRRGETQYF.

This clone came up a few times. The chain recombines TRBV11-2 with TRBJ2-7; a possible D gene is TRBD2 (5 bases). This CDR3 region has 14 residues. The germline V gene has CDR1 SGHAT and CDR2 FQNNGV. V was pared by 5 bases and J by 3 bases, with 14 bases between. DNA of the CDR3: TGTGCCAGCAGCCTAAGGGAGCGGCTCTACGAGCAGTACTTC. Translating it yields CASSLRERLYEQYF.

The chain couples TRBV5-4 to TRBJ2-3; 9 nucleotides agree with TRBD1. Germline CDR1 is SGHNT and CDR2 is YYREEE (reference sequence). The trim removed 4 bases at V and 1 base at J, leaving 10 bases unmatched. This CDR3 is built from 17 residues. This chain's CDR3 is CASSPTHHRGRTDTQYF. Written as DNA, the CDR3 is TGTGCCAGCAGCCCCACCCACCACAGGGGGCGCACAGATACGCAGTATTTT.